This entry features one T cell receptor beta chain sequence. Its antigen remains undetermined. The record has no base qualities; no much larger clone is one base away. Using the deep immunoSEQ assay, TCR CDR3 regions were amplified from genomic DNA by multiplex PCR. Extracted genomic DNA from each cell subset was spread evenly across all wells of several immunoSEQ 96-well plates, with each plate serving as a replicate. For sorted subsets, approximately 200 ng of genomic DNA, equivalent to around 29,000 T cell genomes, went into each replicate PCR. Purified libraries were quantified with a Qubit 3.0 fluorometer, sized on a Bioanalyzer 2100, and re-quantified with the KAPA Library Quantification kit. Each immunoSEQ 96-well plate was sequenced on its own single-read 150-cycle Illumina NextSeq 550 flow cell. Turning to the authors' computational methods: The immunoSEQ output contained only junctional sequences without quality scores, so filtering could not match that applied to full-length reads. To assign V/J genes and CDR3, sequences were annotated using PyIR, a Python wrapper for IgBLAST v1.9, with IMGT germline references. Any read was removed if the V/J assignment was weak (E-value above 1e-6), the CDR3 was missing, or the read contained stop codons, out-of-frame junctions, or ambiguous translated residues. V3J clonotypes were defined as sequences sharing an identical inferred V gene, J gene, and CDR3 amino acid sequence. Percentage overlap between repertoires was computed as shared unique clonotypes divided by the size of the smaller repertoire. Three approaches were used to assess repertoire richness: RTK rarefaction, the Chao1 estimator, and Recon v2.1 estimates of unobserved clonotypes. For all TCRbeta clonotypes obtained by the gDNA method from a few donors, generation probabilities were computed with OLGA. This is the immuneACCESS table as TCRdb keeps it, with only in-frame sequences that have V and J called. A part of the clones is gone; compared with another copy, unresolved V genes explain less than half, and the rest is unexplained. V and J calls and clone size come straight from that table; D and trimming were deduced from the DNA. Here the sample has a few hundred thousand clones; more than 60% occur a single time. The ten biggest clones cover more than 9% of the sample.

The germline V gene encodes CDR1 SGHDT and CDR2 YYEEEE. V lost 3 bases and J lost 3 bases, and the count of bases not matched to a germline gene is 6. Its CDR3 holds 15 amino acids, cysteine through phenylalanine. The retained sequence is limited to the CDR3, 45 bases, with the frame set at the first base. This specimen belongs to a study of shared clonotypes between healthy human individuals (dated by TCRdb to about 2020). With respect to the entire study: Three men and two women, aged 18 to 49 years, made up the cohort. For each donor, CD4 naive and CD4 memory were each given three plates, CD8 naive was given two plates, and CD8 memory was given one plate. To estimate repertoire size and how much clonotype sharing occurs between individuals, the study deeply sequenced the blood TCR repertoires of a handful of healthy adults. Libraries were prepared and TCR repertoires were sequenced by different laboratories using diverse techniques, in order to increase sequencing depth and limit assay-specific biases. Leukapheresis yielded between about 0.8 and 9.5 billion PBMCs per donor. Here is what the overall study found, with its caveats: Around 5% of naive CD4, around 4% of naive CD8, roughly 2.4% of memory CD4, and about 0.4% of memory CD8 clonotypes were shared across several donors. Even with the large sequencing depth, rarefaction of the sorted-subset datasets indicated that sequencing was incomplete. Because the study included a small number of donors, the genetic and exposure-history diversity represented was limited. Compared with non-shared clonotypes, the clonotypes found in all four sorted-subset donors had higher generation probabilities. Based on pairwise subsampling, the degree of clonotype sharing among donors was expected to be affected by sequencing depth. Estimated clonotype richness was generally larger for naive than for memory subsets. Only blood was sampled, and tissue TCR repertoires likely differ from those in blood.

Healthy HIV-negative adults with no recently reported acute infections or vaccinations were included as donors. Every donor was a Caucasian adult residing in Nashville, Tennessee, USA. Magnetic negative selection was used to enrich CD4+ T cells, after which naive cells were positively selected on CD45RA and the negative fraction became the memory subset. Blood was collected by leukapheresis, and PBMCs were isolated by Ficoll-Histopaque density gradient centrifugation and then cryopreserved in liquid nitrogen vapor phase. Analytical flow cytometry was used to check the purity and quantity of every magnetically sorted T cell population. Genomic DNA was isolated from each sorted fraction and quantified by UV absorbance on a Nanodrop 2000c.

The receptor chain draws on TRBV5-6 and TRBJ2-4; 7 bases in between match TRBD1. What was sequenced was memory CD4+ T cells sorted from blood. The cell subset or site tag for this specimen amounts to: CD45RA-negative fraction. The receptor's source is a man aged 25 to 40 in good health. The CDR3 here reads CASSSYDRDKNIQYF. The nucleotides are TGTGCCAGCAGCTCATATGACAGGGACAAAAACATTCAGTACTTC. Outside the CDR3, residues come from the reference TRBV5-6 and TRBJ2-4 proteins, so the full variable domain is: DAGVTQSPTHLIKTRGQQVTLRCSPKSGHDTVSWYQQALGQGPQFIFQYYEEEERQRGNFPDRFSGHQFPNYSSELNVNALLLGDSALYLCASSSYDRDKNIQYFGAGTRLSVL.